One and the same sample provided the 8 T cell receptor beta chains below, sequenced in a study of blood T cell repertoires in COVID-19. Assay: immunoSEQ multiplex PCR; the TCRdb copy retains only in-frame clones and omits some. The repertoire holds under 200,000 clones, with roughly 78% as singletons. Sequences were obtained from peripheral blood. The origin of the receptors is a man between 65 and 85 years old with active or convalescent COVID-19.

V gene TRBV5-6 combines with J gene TRBJ1-2, with D possibly matching TRBD1 (5 bases). Per the germline V gene, CDR1 is SGHDT and CDR2 is YYEEEE. V gave up 6 bases and J gave up 3 bases, with 21 bases separating them. This CDR3 region has 16 residues. The CDR3 sequence is CASILLGDWGDYGYTF. The CDR3 DNA reads as TGTGCCAGCATCCTCCTGGGGGACTGGGGCGACTATGGCTACACCTTC.

The rearrangement uses TRBV10-3 and TRBJ2-1; TRBD2 matches 9 bases. The CDR3 contains 14 residues. Trimming removed 10 bases from V and 8 bases from J; junction bases left unmatched: 12. In germline, CDR1 is ENHRY, CDR2 SYGVKD. The CDR3 protein is CATKAGLAEHEQFF. DNA of the CDR3: TGTGCCACCAAGGCGGGACTAGCCGAGCATGAGCAGTTCTTC.

The genes are TRBV6-5 and TRBJ1-5; D gene ambiguous. The CDR3 is made up of 13 amino acids. Germline V gives CDR1 MNHEY, CDR2 SVGAGI. With 11 bases removed from V and 3 bases from J, the gap between germline ends came to 14 bases. This CDR3 reads CASGVQPNQPQHF. CDR3 DNA sequence: TGTGCCTCAGGCGTGCAGCCCAATCAGCCCCAGCATTTT.

The chain recombines TRBV6-5 with TRBJ2-7; a possible D gene is TRBD2 (6 bases). Between the trimmed V and J ends, which lost 0 bases and 7 bases, there was a span of 13 bases. This CDR3 has 14 residues. Germline V lookup: CDR1 MNHEY, CDR2 SVGAGI. CDR3 amino acids: CASSYSTSAWEQYF. The DNA of the CDR3 is TGTGCCAGCAGTTACTCGACTAGTGCTTGGGAGCAGTACTTC.

The genes are TRBV9 and TRBJ1-5, with D hard to call. Germline V lookup: CDR1 SGDLS, CDR2 YYNGEE. Between the trimmed V and J ends, which lost 3 bases and 2 bases, there was a span of 15 bases. The CDR3 extends over 16 amino acids. The CDR3 sequence: CASSEYKRFGNQPQHF. The CDR3 DNA follows: TGTGCCAGCAGCGAATATAAGAGATTTGGCAATCAGCCCCAGCATTTT.

The chain uses TRBV27 and TRBJ2-1; 10 bases align to TRBD2. V gave up 0 bases and J gave up 7 bases; unmatched junction bases: 15. Germline-derived CDR1 and CDR2 are MNHEY and SMNVEV (reference sequence). The CDR3 is 19 amino acids. The DNA of the CDR3 is TGTGCCAGCAGTTTATCGCAGCGGGAGGGTTCACGTCTACATAATGAGCAGTTCTTC. Translated: CASSLSQREGSRLHNEQFF.

The chain uses TRBV5-4 and TRBJ2-1; 8 bases match TRBD2. The length of the CDR3 is 16 residues. V was pared by 0 bases and J by 6 bases, with 8 bases of the junction left unmatched. Germline V gene data show CDR1 as SGHNT and CDR2 as YYREEE (reference sequence). Written as DNA, the CDR3 is TGTGCCAGCAGCTTGGTAGGGGGACTAGGAGGCAATGAGCAGTTCTTC. Protein: CASSLVGGLGGNEQFF.

This rearrangement joins TRBV10-3 to TRBJ1-1; 7 bases are shared with TRBD1. Germline-derived CDR1 and CDR2 are ENHRY and SYGVKD. The CDR3 sequence is 15 residues long. Trimming cost V 6 bases and J 0 bases; bases outside gene matches: 7. The CDR3 protein is CAIRILRGMNTEAFF. CDR3 nucleotide sequence: TGTGCCATCAGGATCCTCAGGGGGATGAACACTGAAGCTTTCTTT.